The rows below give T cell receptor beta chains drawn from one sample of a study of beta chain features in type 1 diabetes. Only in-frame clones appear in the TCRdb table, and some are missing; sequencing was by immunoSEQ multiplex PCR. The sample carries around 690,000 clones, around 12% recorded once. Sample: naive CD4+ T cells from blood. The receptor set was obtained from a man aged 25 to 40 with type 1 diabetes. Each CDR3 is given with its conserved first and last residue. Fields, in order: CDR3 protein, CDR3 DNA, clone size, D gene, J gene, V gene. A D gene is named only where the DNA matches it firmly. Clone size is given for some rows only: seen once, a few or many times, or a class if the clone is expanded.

CASSPLGSAKNIQYF TGTGCCAGCTCACCACTGGGCTCAGCCAAAAACATTCAGTACTTC few NA TRBJ2-4 TRBV18
CASSRQGLAGGTDTQYF TGTGCCAGCAGCCGACAGGGACTAGCGGGGGGGACAGATACGCAGTATTTT few TRBD2 TRBJ2-3 TRBV7-2
CASSLIGGSNQPQHF TGTGCCAGCAGCTTAATCGGGGGTAGCAATCAGCCCCAGCATTTT few NA TRBJ1-5 TRBV7-6
CASSQSGGKGTEAFF TGCGCCAGCAGTCAATCAGGGGGCAAGGGCACTGAAGCTTTCTTT NA TRBD1 TRBJ1-1 TRBV23-1
CASSYVGVLSYEQYF TGTGCCAGCAGTTACGTAGGGGTACTATCCTACGAGCAGTACTTC few NA TRBJ2-7 TRBV6-5
CASSMGQAYPSYEQYF TGTGCCAGCAGCATGGGGCAGGCTTACCCCTCCTACGAGCAGTACTTC NA NA TRBJ2-7 TRBV7-2
CAWSGGHSSNQPQHF TGTGCCTGGAGTGGGGGACACTCGTCGAATCAGCCCCAGCATTTT NA NA TRBJ1-5 TRBV30
CASSLDGTGTYEQYF TGTGCCAGCAGCTTAGATGGGACAGGGACCTACGAGCAGTACTTC NA TRBD1 TRBJ2-7 TRBV7-9
CASSFGQGGYNEQFF TGTGCCAGCAGCTTTGGTCAGGGGGGCTACAATGAGCAGTTCTTC few NA TRBJ2-1 TRBV7-2
CASSWRQGNDEQYF TGCGCCAGCAGCTGGCGACAGGGCAACGACGAGCAGTACTTC NA TRBD1 TRBJ2-7 TRBV5-1
CASSEGTGDQPQHF TGCGCCAGCAGCGAGGGGACAGGGGATCAGCCCCAGCATTTT few TRBD1 TRBJ1-5 TRBV5-1
CASSESTGELFF TGTGCCAGCAGTGAGTCCACCGGGGAGCTGTTTTTT NA NA TRBJ2-2 TRBV2
CASSPAGDSGYTF TGTGCCAGCTCACCAGCGGGGGACAGTGGCTACACCTTC few TRBD1 TRBJ1-2 TRBV18
CASSPGTASGNTIYF TGTGCCAGCAGCCCGGGGACAGCCTCTGGAAACACCATATATTTT NA TRBD1 TRBJ1-3 TRBV7-6
CASSADGFYAYTF TGCGCCAGCAGCGCCGACGGCTTCTATGCCTACACCTTC few NA TRBJ1-2 TRBV5-1
CASSHPGEKLFF TGTGCCAGCAGCCACCCGGGGGAAAAACTGTTTTTT few NA TRBJ1-4 TRBV7-9
CASTIAGTGDEKLFF TGTGCCAGTACCATAGCAGGGACAGGGGATGAAAAACTGTTTTTT few TRBD1 TRBJ1-4 TRBV19
CASSPSLTVSYEQYF TGTGCCAGCAGTCCATCACTTACAGTCTCCTACGAGCAGTACTTC few NA TRBJ2-7 TRBV28
CASSQGGTDNQPQHF TGCGCCAGCAGCCAAGGGGGGACGGACAATCAGCCCCAGCATTTT NA NA TRBJ1-5 TRBV4-1
CASSPRGAGGVGYTF TGTGCCAGCAGCCCTCGCGGGGCAGGGGGCGTCGGCTACACCTTC NA TRBD1 TRBJ1-2 TRBV7-9
CASSLEGAGYEQYF TGTGCCAGCAGCTTAGAGGGGGCGGGATACGAGCAGTACTTC few NA TRBJ2-7 TRBV7-6
CASSQGDRGFHQPQHF TGCGCCAGCAGCCAAGGGGACAGGGGATTTCATCAGCCCCAGCATTTT few TRBD1 TRBJ1-5 TRBV4-3